The TCR beta chain under discussion was sequenced for a study of shared clonotypes between healthy human individuals. The authors loaded approximately 220 ng DNA, about 30,000 T cell genomes, into sorted-subset replicate PCRs. Clones were read by immunoSEQ multiplex PCR, and TCRdb kept only the in-frame ones, dropping some. Here the sample spans 600,000 to 700,000 clones, 60% to 75% being singletons. Trimming pared 5 bases from V and 6 bases from J, leaving 11 bases between. Germline CDR1 reads MNHEY; CDR2 reads SMNVEV (reference sequence). The CDR3 covers 13 residues. Study-level results: Sharing across a handful of donors was seen in 5% to 5.5% of naive CD4 clonotypes. In contrast to clonotypes shared by all four donors, non-shared clonotypes had lower generation probabilities. Only blood samples were collected, and tissue repertoires likely differ.

A remark on this clone: As yet, its antigen is unknown.

This chain joins TRBV27 and TRBJ2-1, with D maybe TRBD2 (5 bases). The receptor was isolated from a woman aged 30 to 39 in good health. Sequencing was performed on memory CD4+ T cells sorted from blood. Subset of the sample: CD45RA-negative fraction. CDR3 nucleotides: TGTGCCAGCAGTGCCAGGACTGCCAATGAGCAGTTCTTC. It translates to CASSARTANEQFF.